This T cell receptor beta chain stems from a study of blood T cell repertoires in COVID-19. Study background: T cells, B-cell-depleted T cells, or PBMCs supplied cDNA or gDNA.

The junction had 2 bases not matched to a gene; V was cut back by 2 bases and J by 0 bases. The V gene's germline CDR1 is KGHDR and CDR2 SFDVKD. There are 16 residues in the CDR3. The table came from immunoSEQ multiplex PCR; TCRdb's copy has only in-frame clones and leaves some out. The table lists 130,000 to 150,000 clones, about nine tenths of them singletons. The sequence was collected from a human donor in a cohort sampled during active COVID-19. The chain recombines TRBV24-1 with TRBJ2-1; 8 positions match TRBD2. The specimen was peripheral blood. Here the CDR3 reads CATSDYLAGSYNEQFF. The CDR3 DNA reads as TGTGCCACCAGTGATTACCTAGCGGGCTCCTACAATGAGCAGTTCTTC.